What follows describes a single TCR beta chain. The antigen remains undetermined. With baseline, cycle 4 day 1, and cycle 7 day 1 as timepoints, blood was sampled. The entry originates in a study of OX40 agonist ivuxolimab in advanced cancers. In the study overall: Patients got intravenous ivuxolimab at 0.01 to 10 mg/kg every 2 weeks. Partial responses occurred in Three dose-escalation patients, one with hepatocellular carcinoma and two with cutaneous melanoma.

TCRdb's copy holds only in-frame clones and misses some; the assay was immunoSEQ multiplex PCR. The sample yields 60,000 to 75,000 clones, about 83% seen once. The CDR3 has 14 amino acids. V lost 5 bases and J 8 bases, leaving 15 bases between the germline ends. CDR1 and CDR2 (germline): MNHNS, SASEGT. Overall study findings and caveats: CD4+ and CD8+ blood T cells expanded clonally by week 6 at 0.1 to 3.0 mg/kg.

This TCR came from an adult with an advanced solid tumor such as melanoma, head and neck, liver or kidney cancer. The rearrangement links TRBV6-1 to TRBJ2-2; a possible D gene is TRBD2 (6 bases). Here the sequenced sample was CD4+ or CD8+ T cells sorted from blood, taken in a trial of the OX40 agonist ivuxolimab. The CDR3 loop reads CASSPRQAGGELFF. In nucleotides, the CDR3 is TGTGCCAGCAGTCCCCGGCAGGCGGGAGGGGAGCTGTTTTTT.